The rows below give T cell receptor beta chains drawn from one sample of a study of control samples from healthy donors and cancer patients. Clones were sequenced by immunoSEQ multiplex PCR, and TCRdb holds only the in-frame ones, with some missing. The table has roughly 50,000 clones, less than 95% seen once. Source material: blood. Receptors were obtained from a man aged 30 to 45 in good health. Both conserved end residues are part of each CDR3. Fields, in order: V gene, J gene, clone size, D gene, CDR3 DNA, CDR3 protein. A D gene is named only where the DNA matches it firmly. Size values are once, few and many counts, or a class for expanded clones, and some rows have none.

>TRBV6-5|TRBJ2-1|once|.
TGTGCCAGCAGTTACACCGGGGGAAGTAGTGAGCAGTTCTTC
CASSYTGGSSEQFF
>TRBV7-8|TRBJ2-1|.|.
TGTGCCAGCAGCTTAACTGGTCAGCAGTTCTTC
CASSLTGQQFF
>TRBV7-8|TRBJ2-3|.|TRBD1
TGTGCCAGCAGCTTAGCGTTCGGGACAGGGTTCGCAGATACGCAGTATTTT
CASSLAFGTGFADTQYF
>TRBV6-6|TRBJ1-6|.|.
TGTGCCAGCAGTAGGGACTCCAGCATTCCCCTCCACTTT
CASSRDSSIPLHF
>TRBV11-2|TRBJ1-1|.|.
TGTGCCAGCAGGGCCCTATCCGGGAGGACTGAAGCTTTCTTT
CASRALSGRTEAFF
>TRBV18|TRBJ1-6|.|.
TGTGCCAGCTCACTCCAAGGGGGTCTGGCTGGTTCACCCCTCCACTTT
CASSLQGGLAGSPLHF
>TRBV7-2|TRBJ2-1|.|TRBD2
TGTGCCAGCAGCGCATCCTTAGCGGGGTTTAACAATGAGCAGTTCTTC
CASSASLAGFNNEQFF
>TRBV10-3|TRBJ2-2|.|TRBD2
TGTGCCATCAGTCGGGCGGGAGTTGGCGGGGAGCTGTTTTTT
CAISRAGVGGELFF
>TRBV7-9|TRBJ1-1|.|.
TGTGCCAGCAGCCTACCAGGAACAGGGAACACTGAAGCTTTCTTT
CASSLPGTGNTEAFF
>TRBV6-6|TRBJ1-6|.|.
TGTGCCAGCAGTTACGGACATCCGACTGGCCCCCTCCACTTT
CASSYGHPTGPLHF
>TRBV19|TRBJ2-1|.|.
TGTGCCAGTAGTATCCCGGGACGGTTGAGCTCCTACAATGAGCAGTTCTTC
CASSIPGRLSSYNEQFF
>TRBV9|TRBJ2-1|.|TRBD2
TGTGCCAGCAGCGCTAGCGGGAGGACCTACAATGAGCAGTTCTTC
CASSASGRTYNEQFF
>TRBV7-2|TRBJ2-3|.|TRBD2
TGTGCCAGCAGCTTCCTACTAGCGGGGGGGTCGGGAGATACGCAGTATTTT
CASSFLLAGGSGDTQYF
>TRBV19|TRBJ2-7|.|.
TGTGCCAGTAGCACCCGACGGACGACCTCCTACGAGCAGTACTTC
CASSTRRTTSYEQYF
>TRBV3-1/TRBV3-2|TRBJ1-2|.|.
TGTGCCAGCAGCCAAGAGGGGTTCGCAGGCTATGGCTACACCTTC
CASSQEGFAGYGYTF
>TRBV5-1|TRBJ2-7|.|TRBD1
TGCGCCAGCAGCTTCGGACAGGGCCCCTACGAGCAGTACTTC
CASSFGQGPYEQYF
>TRBV6-2/TRBV6-3|TRBJ1-1|.|.
TGTGCCAGCAGTTACTCTATCGGACAGATGAACACTGAAGCTTTCTTT
CASSYSIGQMNTEAFF
>TRBV7-6|TRBJ2-3|.|TRBD2
TGTGCCAGCAGCTTAGAAGTGAGCGGGATGGCAGATACGCAGTATTTT
CASSLEVSGMADTQYF
>TRBV18|TRBJ1-4|.|.
TGTGCCAGCTCTCCCATTCGACAGAGTAATGAAAAACTGTTTTTT
CASSPIRQSNEKLFF
>TRBV3-1/TRBV3-2|TRBJ2-1|.|.
TGTGCCAGCAGCCAAGCCCAGGTAGGGCAGTTCTTC
CASSQAQVGQFF
>TRBV12-3/TRBV12-4|TRBJ1-1|.|.
TGTGCCAGCAGACCGTCGGGCACTGAAGCTTTCTTT
CASRPSGTEAFF
>TRBV27|TRBJ1-1|.|TRBD1
TGTGCCAGCAGTCTTAGGGGGCCGGGGAGAGCTTTCTTT
CASSLRGPGRAFF
>TRBV6-2/TRBV6-3|TRBJ2-3|.|.
TGTGCCAGCAGTTACTCGCAACAGGTTCTTGGAGCAGATACGCAGTATTTT
CASSYSQQVLGADTQYF
>TRBV18|TRBJ1-1|once|.
TGTGCCAGCTCACCACCGATCCCAACTGAAGCTTTCTTT
CASSPPIPTEAFF
>TRBV30|TRBJ2-1|.|.
TGTGCCTGGAATCTAGGCCACTACAATGAGCAGTTCTTC
CAWNLGHYNEQFF
>TRBV28|TRBJ2-7|.|TRBD2
TGTGCCAGCGGCTATAGCGGGAGGGAGTACGAGCAGTACTTC
CASGYSGREYEQYF
>TRBV6-2/TRBV6-3|TRBJ1-6|.|TRBD1
TGTGCCAGCAGTATCGGACAGGGGAGTTCACCCCTCCACTTT
CASSIGQGSSPLHF
>TRBV6-6|TRBJ1-4|.|.
TGTGCCAGCAATGGGGGGGGGTCGAGGTTAAATGAAAAACTGTTTTTT
CASNGGGSRLNEKLFF
>TRBV6-6|TRBJ2-5|.|TRBD1
TGTGCCAGCAGTTTACAGGGGGCGGCTGAGACCCAGTACTTC
CASSLQGAAETQYF
>TRBV29-1|TRBJ1-2|.|.
TGCAGCGTTTCCAGATTGGGAGGCTACACCTTC
CSVSRLGGYTF
>TRBV12-3/TRBV12-4|TRBJ1-2|.|.
TGTGCCAGCCGTCCGGGTGGTAACTATGGCTACACCTTC
CASRPGGNYGYTF
>TRBV20-1|TRBJ1-1|.|.
TGCAGTGCTAGTGCCGCAGGGAAGGGGAACACTGAAGCTTTCTTT
CSASAAGKGNTEAFF
>TRBV6-2/TRBV6-3|TRBJ1-1|.|TRBD1
TGTGCCAGCAGTTACTCCCCCTTCAGGGGGGGATGGACTGAAGCTTTCTTT
CASSYSPFRGGWTEAFF
>TRBV27|TRBJ1-6|.|.
TGTGCCAGCAGTTTCGGGCTGGGTTCACCCCTCCACTTT
CASSFGLGSPLHF
>TRBV24-1|TRBJ2-1|.|TRBD1
TGTGCCATCGAACAGGGGTACCCCTACAATGAGCAGTTCTTC
CAIEQGYPYNEQFF
>TRBV9|TRBJ1-5|few|.
TGTGCCAGCAGCGTAGGGCGGGAAACGGGGAATCAGCCCCAGCATTTT
CASSVGRETGNQPQHF
>TRBV12-5|TRBJ1-1|.|.
TGTGCTAGTGGTTTTATGGACACTGAAGCTTTCTTT
CASGFMDTEAFF
>TRBV11-3|TRBJ2-5|.|TRBD1
TGTGCCAGCAGCTTAGACAGGGGGCAAGAGACCCAGTACTTC
CASSLDRGQETQYF
>TRBV7-2|TRBJ2-7|.|TRBD1
TGTGCCAGCAGCCCGTGGACAGGGGGCTACGAGCAGTACTTC
CASSPWTGGYEQYF
>TRBV28|TRBJ1-1|.|TRBD1
TGTGCCAGCAGTTTTTTCGGGACAGGGGTAACCACTGAAGCTTTCTTT
CASSFFGTGVTTEAFF
>TRBV28|TRBJ2-2|.|.
TGTGCCAGCAACCCGGACCGGAACACCGGGGAGCTGTTTTTT
CASNPDRNTGELFF
>TRBV7-9|TRBJ1-1|.|.
TGTGCCAGCAGCTTTACCGACGGGAACACTGAAGCTTTCTTT
CASSFTDGNTEAFF
>TRBV27|TRBJ2-2|.|TRBD2
TGTGCCAGCAGCAACCCGGCCACTAGCGAGACCACCGGGGAGCTGTTTTTT
CASSNPATSETTGELFF
>TRBV6-1|TRBJ2-7|.|.
TGTGCCAGCAGTGAAGAACAGGGTTTTTCCTACGAGCAGTACTTC
CASSEEQGFSYEQYF
>TRBV7-6|TRBJ2-5|.|.
TGTGCCAGCAGCTTTTTGGAGGGAGAGACCCAGTACTTC
CASSFLEGETQYF
>TRBV27|TRBJ1-5|.|.
TGTGCCAGCAGTCCCCTTTCGGGTCAGCCCCAGCATTTT
CASSPLSGQPQHF
>TRBV18|TRBJ2-3|.|TRBD1
TGTGCCAGCTCACGACAGGGCGAGACAGATACGCAGTATTTT
CASSRQGETDTQYF
>TRBV10-3|TRBJ1-2|.|.
TGTGCCATCAGTGAGGGCAGGGAGAATGGCTACACCTTC
CAISEGRENGYTF
>TRBV18|TRBJ2-4|.|TRBD1
TGTGCCAGCTCACTAGGACAGGGGATGGCTCGTGGGAAAAACATTCAGTACTTC
CASSLGQGMARGKNIQYF
>TRBV13|TRBJ1-2|.|.
TGTGCCAGCAGCTTTATGGGGGGTAACTATGGCTACACCTTC
CASSFMGGNYGYTF
>TRBV6-2/TRBV6-3|TRBJ2-7|.|.
TGTGCCAGCAGTTACTCGCTGCGTCTCTCCTACGAGCAGTACTTC
CASSYSLRLSYEQYF
>TRBV28|TRBJ2-1|.|TRBD2
TGTGCCAGCAGCCTAGCCCCAGCGGGAGGAGGAGATGAGCAGTTCTTC
CASSLAPAGGGDEQFF
>TRBV18|TRBJ1-1|.|.
TGTGCCAGCTCACCATGGAGTGATAACACTGAAGCTTTCTTT
CASSPWSDNTEAFF
>TRBV19|TRBJ2-3|.|.
TGTGCCAGTAGTCCGCGGGACAGACCAGATACGCAGTATTTT
CASSPRDRPDTQYF
>TRBV12-3/TRBV12-4|TRBJ1-2|.|.
TGTGCCAGCTCCGGGGACTATGGCTACACCTTC
CASSGDYGYTF
>TRBV27|TRBJ2-1|.|.
TGTGCCAGCAGCCTAGGTGTAAGCTCCTACAATGAGCAGTTCTTC
CASSLGVSSYNEQFF
>TRBV14|TRBJ2-5|.|TRBD1
TGTGCCAGCAGCCCTTGGACAGGGATTGGGGAGACCCAGTACTTC
CASSPWTGIGETQYF